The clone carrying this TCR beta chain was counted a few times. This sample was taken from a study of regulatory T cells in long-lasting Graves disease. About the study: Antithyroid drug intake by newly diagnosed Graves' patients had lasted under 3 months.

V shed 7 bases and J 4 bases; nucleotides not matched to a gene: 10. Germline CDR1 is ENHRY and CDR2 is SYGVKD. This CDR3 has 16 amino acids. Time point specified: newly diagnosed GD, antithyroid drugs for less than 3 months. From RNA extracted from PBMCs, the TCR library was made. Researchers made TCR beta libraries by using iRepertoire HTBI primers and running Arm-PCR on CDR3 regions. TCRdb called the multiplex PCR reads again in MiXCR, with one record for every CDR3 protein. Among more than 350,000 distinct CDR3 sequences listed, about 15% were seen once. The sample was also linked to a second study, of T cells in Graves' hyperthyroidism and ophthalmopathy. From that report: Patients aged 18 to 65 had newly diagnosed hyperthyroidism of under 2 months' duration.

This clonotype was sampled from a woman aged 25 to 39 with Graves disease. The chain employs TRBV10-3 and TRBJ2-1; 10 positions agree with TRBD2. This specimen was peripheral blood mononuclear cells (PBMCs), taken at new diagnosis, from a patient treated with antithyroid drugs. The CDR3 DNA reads TGTGCCATCACGGCTAGCGGGAGAGGGGTTTACAATGAGCAGTTCTTC. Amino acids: CAITASGRGVYNEQFF.